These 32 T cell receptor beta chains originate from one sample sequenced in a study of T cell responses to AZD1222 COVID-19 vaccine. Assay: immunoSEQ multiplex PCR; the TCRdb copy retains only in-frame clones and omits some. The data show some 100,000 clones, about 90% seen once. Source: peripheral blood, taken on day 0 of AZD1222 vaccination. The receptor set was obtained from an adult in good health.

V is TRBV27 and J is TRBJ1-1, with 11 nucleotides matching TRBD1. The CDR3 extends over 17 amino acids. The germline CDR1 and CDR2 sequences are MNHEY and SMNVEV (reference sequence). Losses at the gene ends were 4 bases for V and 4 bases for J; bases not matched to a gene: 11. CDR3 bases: TGTGCCAGCAGTTCGCGGGGGACAGGGGGAGTCACCACTGAAGCTTTCTTT. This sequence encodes CASSSRGTGGVTTEAFF.

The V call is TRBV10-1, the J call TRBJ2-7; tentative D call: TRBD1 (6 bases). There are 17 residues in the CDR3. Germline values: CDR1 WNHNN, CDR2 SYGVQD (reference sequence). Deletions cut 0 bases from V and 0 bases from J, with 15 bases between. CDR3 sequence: CASSESRGTGSSYEQYF. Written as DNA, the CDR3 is TGCGCCAGCAGTGAGTCGAGGGGGACGGGAAGCTCCTACGAGCAGTACTTC.

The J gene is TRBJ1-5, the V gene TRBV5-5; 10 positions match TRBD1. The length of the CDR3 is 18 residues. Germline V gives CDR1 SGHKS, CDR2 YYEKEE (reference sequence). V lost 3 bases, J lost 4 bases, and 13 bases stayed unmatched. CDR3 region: CASSSTLIRTGGNQPQHF. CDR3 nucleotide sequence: TGTGCCAGCAGCTCCACCCTAATCAGGACAGGGGGGAATCAGCCCCAGCATTTT.

This CDR3 reads CASSQDFGSGSFYGYTF. The DNA of the CDR3 is TGTGCCAGCAGCCAAGATTTCGGGTCAGGCTCGTTCTATGGCTACACCTTC. The V and J genes are TRBV3-1 (or the pseudogene TRBV3-2) and TRBJ1-2; D gene uncertain. V was shortened by 0 bases and J by 4 bases, with 18 bases between the two germline ends. Germline V CDR1 and CDR2: LGHDT, YNNKEL (reference sequence). This CDR3 has 17 amino acids.

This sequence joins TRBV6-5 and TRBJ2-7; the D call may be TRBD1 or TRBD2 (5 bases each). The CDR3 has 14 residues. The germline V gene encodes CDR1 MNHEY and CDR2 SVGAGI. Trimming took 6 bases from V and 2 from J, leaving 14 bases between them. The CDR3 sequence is CASSTGTVPYEQYF. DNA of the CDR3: TGTGCCAGCAGCACCGGGACGGTACCCTACGAGCAGTACTTC.

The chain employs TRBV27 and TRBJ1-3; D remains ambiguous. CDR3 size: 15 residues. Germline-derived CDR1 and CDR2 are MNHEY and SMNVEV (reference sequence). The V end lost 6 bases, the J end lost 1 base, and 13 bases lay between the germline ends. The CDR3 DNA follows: TGTGCCAGCAGAAATCTATGGGGATCTGGAAACACCATATATTTT. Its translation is CASRNLWGSGNTIYF.

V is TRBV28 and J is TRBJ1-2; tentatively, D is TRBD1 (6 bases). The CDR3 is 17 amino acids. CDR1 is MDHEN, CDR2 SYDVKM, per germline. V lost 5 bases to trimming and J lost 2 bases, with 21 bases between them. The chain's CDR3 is CASSPPGGGGVNYGYTF. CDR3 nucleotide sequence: TGTGCCAGCAGTCCACCCGGGGGGGGCGGAGTCAACTATGGCTACACCTTC.

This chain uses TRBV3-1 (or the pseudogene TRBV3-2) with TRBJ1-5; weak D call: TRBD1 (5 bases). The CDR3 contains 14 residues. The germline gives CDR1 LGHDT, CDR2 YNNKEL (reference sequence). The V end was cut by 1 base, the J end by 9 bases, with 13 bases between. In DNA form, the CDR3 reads TGTGCCAGCAGCCAAGGGAGGCCCCAGGGGCCCCAGCATTTT. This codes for CASSQGRPQGPQHF.

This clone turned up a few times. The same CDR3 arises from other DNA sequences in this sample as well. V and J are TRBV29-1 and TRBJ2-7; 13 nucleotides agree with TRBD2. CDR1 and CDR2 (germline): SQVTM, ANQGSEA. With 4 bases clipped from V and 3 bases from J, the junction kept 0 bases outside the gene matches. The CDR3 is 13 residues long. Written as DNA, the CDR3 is TGCAGCGTTGGGACTAGCGGGAGCTACGAGCAGTACTTC. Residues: CSVGTSGSYEQYF.

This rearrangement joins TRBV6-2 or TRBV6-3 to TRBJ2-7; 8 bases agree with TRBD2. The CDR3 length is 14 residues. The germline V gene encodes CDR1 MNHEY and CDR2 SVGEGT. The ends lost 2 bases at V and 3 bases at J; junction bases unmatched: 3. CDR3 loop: CASSYPGGLYEQYF. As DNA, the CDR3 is TGTGCCAGCAGTTACCCGGGGGGGCTCTACGAGCAGTACTTC.

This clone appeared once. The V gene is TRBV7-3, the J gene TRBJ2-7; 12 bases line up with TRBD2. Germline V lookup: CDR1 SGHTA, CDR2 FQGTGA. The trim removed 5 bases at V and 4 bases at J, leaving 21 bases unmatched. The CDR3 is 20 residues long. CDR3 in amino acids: CASSHSYWLAGGPERYEQYF. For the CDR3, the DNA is TGTGCCAGCAGCCACTCGTACTGGCTAGCGGGAGGGCCGGAAAGATACGAGCAGTACTTC.

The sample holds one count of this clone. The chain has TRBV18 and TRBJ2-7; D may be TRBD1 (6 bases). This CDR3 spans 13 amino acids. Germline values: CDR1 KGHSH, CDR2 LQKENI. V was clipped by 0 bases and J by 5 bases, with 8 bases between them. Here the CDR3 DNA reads TGTGCCAGCTCACCACCTGGACAGAACGAGCAGTACTTC. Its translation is CASSPPGQNEQYF.

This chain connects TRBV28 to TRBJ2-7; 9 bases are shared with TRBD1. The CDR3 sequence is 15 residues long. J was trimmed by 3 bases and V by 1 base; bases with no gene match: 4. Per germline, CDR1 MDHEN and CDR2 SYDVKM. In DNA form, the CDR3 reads TGTGCCAGCAGTTTATCCCGGACAGGGGTCTACGAGCAGTACTTC. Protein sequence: CASSLSRTGVYEQYF.

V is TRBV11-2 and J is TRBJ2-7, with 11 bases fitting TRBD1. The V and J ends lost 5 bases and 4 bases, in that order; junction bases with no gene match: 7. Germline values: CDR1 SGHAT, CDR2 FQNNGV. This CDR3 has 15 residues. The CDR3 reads CASSQGDRGVYEQYF. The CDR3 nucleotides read TGTGCCAGCAGCCAGGGGGACAGGGGGGTTTACGAGCAGTACTTC.

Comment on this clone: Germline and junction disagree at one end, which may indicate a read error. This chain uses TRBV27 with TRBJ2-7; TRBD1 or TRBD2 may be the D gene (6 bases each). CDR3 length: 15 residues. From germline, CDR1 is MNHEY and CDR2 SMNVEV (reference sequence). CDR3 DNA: TGTGCCTGCAGTTTAGCTACCACAGGGACTGGCGAGCAGTACTTC. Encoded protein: CACSLATTGTGEQYF.

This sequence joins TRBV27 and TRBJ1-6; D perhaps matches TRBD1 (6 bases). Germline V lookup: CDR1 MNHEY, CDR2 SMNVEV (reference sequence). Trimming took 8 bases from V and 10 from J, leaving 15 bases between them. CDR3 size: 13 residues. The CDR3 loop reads CASRLTGYSPLHF. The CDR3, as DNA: TGTGCCAGCCGCCTAACAGGGTACTCACCCCTCCACTTT.

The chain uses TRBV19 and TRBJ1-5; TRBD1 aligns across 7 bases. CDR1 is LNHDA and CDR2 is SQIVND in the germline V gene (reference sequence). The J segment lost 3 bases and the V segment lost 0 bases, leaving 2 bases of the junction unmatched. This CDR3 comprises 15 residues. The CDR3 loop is CASSIDRGVNQPQHF. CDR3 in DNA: TGTGCCAGTAGTATAGACAGGGGGGTCAATCAGCCCCAGCATTTT.

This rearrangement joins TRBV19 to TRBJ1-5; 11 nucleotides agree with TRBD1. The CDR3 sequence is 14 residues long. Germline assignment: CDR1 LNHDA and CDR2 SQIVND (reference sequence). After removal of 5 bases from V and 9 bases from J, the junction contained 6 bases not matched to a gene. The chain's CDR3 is CASSPGQGARPQHF. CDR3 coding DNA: TGTGCCAGTAGTCCTGGACAGGGGGCTCGGCCCCAGCATTTT.

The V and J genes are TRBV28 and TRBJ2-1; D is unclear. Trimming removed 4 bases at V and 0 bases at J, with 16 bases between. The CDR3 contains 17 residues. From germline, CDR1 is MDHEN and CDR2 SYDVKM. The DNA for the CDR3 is TGTGCCAGCAGTTCCCGTGTGCCATTGAGCTCCTACAATGAGCAGTTCTTC. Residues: CASSSRVPLSSYNEQFF.

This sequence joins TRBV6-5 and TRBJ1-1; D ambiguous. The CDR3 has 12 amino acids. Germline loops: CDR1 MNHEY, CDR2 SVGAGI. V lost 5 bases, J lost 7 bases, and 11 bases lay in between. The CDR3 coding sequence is TGTGCCAGCAGTCTCTCGGCGGGTGAAGCTTTCTTT. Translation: CASSLSAGEAFF.

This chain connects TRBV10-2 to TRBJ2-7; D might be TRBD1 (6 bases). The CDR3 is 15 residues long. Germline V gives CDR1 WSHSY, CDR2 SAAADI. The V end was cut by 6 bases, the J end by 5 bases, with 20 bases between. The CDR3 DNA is TGCGCCAGCAGCGAAACAGGGTCCAATCGCCACGAGCAGTACTTC. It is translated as CASSETGSNRHEQYF.

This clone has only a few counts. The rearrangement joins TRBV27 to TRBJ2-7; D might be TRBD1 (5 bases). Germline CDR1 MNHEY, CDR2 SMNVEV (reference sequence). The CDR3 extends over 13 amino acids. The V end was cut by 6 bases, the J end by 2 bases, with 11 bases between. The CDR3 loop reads CASRRTRAYEQYF. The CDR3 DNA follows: TGTGCCAGCAGGCGGACAAGAGCCTACGAGCAGTACTTC.

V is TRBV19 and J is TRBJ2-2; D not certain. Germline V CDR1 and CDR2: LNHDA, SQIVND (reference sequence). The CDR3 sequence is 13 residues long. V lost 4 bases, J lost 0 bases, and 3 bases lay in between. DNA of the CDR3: TGTGCCAGTAGTACAACGAACACCGGGGAGCTGTTTTTT. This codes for CASSTTNTGELFF.

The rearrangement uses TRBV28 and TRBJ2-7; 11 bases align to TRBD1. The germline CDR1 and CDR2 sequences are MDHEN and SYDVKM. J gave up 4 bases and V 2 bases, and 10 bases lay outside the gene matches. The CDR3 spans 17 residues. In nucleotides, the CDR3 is TGTGCCAGCAGTTTAAAATTTCCAGGACAGGGGGCTTACGAGCAGTACTTC. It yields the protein CASSLKFPGQGAYEQYF.

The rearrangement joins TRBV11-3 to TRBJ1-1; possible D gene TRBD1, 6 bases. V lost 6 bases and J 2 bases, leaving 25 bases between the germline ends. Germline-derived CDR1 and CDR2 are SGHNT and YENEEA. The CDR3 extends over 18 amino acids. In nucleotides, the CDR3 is TGTGCCAGCAGGCCGACAGGTAAGGAGGAGAAGGAAAACACTGAAGCTTTCTTT. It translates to CASRPTGKEEKENTEAFF.

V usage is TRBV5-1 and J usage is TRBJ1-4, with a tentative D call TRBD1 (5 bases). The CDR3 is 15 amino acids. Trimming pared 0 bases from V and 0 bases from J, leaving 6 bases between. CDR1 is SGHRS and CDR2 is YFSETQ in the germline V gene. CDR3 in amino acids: CASSLAGATNEKLFF. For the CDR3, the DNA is TGCGCCAGCAGCTTGGCGGGGGCAACTAATGAAAAACTGTTTTTT.

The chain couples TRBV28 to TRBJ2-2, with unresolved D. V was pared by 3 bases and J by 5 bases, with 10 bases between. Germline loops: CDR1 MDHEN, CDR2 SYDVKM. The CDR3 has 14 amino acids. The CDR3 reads CASSLRKLTGELFF. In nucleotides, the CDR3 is TGTGCCAGCAGTTTGAGAAAATTGACCGGGGAGCTGTTTTTT.

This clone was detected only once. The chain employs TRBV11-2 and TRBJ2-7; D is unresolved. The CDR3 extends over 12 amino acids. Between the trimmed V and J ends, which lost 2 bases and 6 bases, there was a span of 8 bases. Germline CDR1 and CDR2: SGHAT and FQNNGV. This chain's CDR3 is CASSLLGFEQYF. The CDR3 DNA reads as TGTGCCAGCAGCTTACTGGGCTTCGAGCAGTACTTC.

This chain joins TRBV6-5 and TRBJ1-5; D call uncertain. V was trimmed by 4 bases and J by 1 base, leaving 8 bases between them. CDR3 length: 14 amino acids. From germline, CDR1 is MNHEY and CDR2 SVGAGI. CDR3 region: CASSSSRSNQPQHF. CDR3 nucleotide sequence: TGTGCCAGCAGTTCTTCTCGCAGCAATCAGCCCCAGCATTTT.

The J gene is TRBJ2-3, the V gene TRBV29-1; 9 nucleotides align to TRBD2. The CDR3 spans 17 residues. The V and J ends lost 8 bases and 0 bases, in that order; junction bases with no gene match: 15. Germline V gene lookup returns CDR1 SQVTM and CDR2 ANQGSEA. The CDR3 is CSTDGLAGISSTDTQYF. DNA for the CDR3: TGCAGCACCGACGGGCTAGCGGGGATAAGTAGCACAGATACGCAGTATTTT.

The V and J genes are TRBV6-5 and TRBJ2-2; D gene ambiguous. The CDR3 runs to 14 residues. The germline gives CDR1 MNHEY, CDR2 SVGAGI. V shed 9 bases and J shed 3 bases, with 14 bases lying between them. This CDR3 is CASQSYRDTGELFF. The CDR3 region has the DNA TGTGCCAGTCAATCGTACCGGGACACCGGGGAGCTGTTTTTT.

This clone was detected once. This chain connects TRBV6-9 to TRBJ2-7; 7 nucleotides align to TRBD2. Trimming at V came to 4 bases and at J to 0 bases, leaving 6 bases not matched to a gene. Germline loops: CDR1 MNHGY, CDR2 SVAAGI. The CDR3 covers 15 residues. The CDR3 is CASSSGAGSSYEQYF. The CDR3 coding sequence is TGTGCCAGCAGTTCGGGAGCGGGAAGCTCCTACGAGCAGTACTTC.